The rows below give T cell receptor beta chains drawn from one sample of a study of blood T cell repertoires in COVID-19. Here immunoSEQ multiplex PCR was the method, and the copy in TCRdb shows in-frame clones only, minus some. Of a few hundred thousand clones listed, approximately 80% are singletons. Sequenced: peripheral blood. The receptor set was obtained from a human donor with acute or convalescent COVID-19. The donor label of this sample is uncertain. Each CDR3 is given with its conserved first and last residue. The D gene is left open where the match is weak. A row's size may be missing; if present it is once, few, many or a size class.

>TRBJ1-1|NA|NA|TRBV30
TGTGCCTGGAGTTCTCCAGGACTTCCGAACACTGAAGCTTTCTTT
CAWSSPGLPNTEAFF
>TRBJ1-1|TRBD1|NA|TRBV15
TGTGCCACCAGCAGAGATCGGGTGACAGGGTTAAAAGCTTTCTTT
CATSRDRVTGLKAFF
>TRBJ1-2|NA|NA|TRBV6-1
TGTGCCAGCAGTGAACGATACCTACAGGTTGGAGGCTACACCTTC
CASSERYLQVGGYTF
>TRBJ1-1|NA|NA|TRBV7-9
TGTGCCAGCAGCTTAATTCTTCTTTATGACAGAAGAATCTTT
CASSLILLYDRRIF
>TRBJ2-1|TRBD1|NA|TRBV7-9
TGTGCCAGCAGCCGGGACAGGGGAACCTACAATGAGCAGTTCTTC
CASSRDRGTYNEQFF
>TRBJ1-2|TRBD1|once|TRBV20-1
TGCAGTGCTAGTTCCCCCCTGGGACAGGGGGATGGCTACACCTTC
CSASSPLGQGDGYTF
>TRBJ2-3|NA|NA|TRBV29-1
TGCAGCGTTACAACTAGCTCCGCAGATACGCAGTATTTT
CSVTTSSADTQYF
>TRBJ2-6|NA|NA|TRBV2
TGTGCCAGCAGACAAGACAGTGGTGGGGCCAACGTCCTGACTTTC
CASRQDSGGANVLTF
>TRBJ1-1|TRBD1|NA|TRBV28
TGTGCCAGCAGTGAACAGGGGGTCAGGGCTTTCTTT
CASSEQGVRAFF
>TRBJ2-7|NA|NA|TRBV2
TGTGCCAGCAGGGCGGGACCGACGGTGGCTTACGAGCAGTACTTC
CASRAGPTVAYEQYF
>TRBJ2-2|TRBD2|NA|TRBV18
TGTGCCAGCTCACCTATGGCTAGCGGTACCGGGGAGCTGTTTTTT
CASSPMASGTGELFF
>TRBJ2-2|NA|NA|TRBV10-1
TGCGCCAGCAGTGGGGCTAGCGCCGGGGAGCTGTTTTTT
CASSGASAGELFF
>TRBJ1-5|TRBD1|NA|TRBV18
TGTGCCAGCTCACCACCGAGTGGACAGGGCAGACAGCCCCAGCATTTT
CASSPPSGQGRQPQHF
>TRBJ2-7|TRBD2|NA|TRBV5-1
TGCGCCAGCAGCTTGGTTGCAGGGGCGGGGGGCTACGAGCAGTACTTC
CASSLVAGAGGYEQYF
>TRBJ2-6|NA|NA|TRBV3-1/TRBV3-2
TGTGCCAGCAGCCAAGGGGGGGTCCGGGCCTCTGGGGCCAACGTCCTGACTTTC
CASSQGGVRASGANVLTF
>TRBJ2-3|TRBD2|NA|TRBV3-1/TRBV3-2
TGTGCCAGCAGCTATACGAGCGGGGGGGTAACAGATACGCAGTATTTT
CASSYTSGGVTDTQYF
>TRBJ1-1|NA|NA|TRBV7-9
TGTGCCAGCAGCTTTGAGGGAAACACTGAAGCTTTCTTT
CASSFEGNTEAFF
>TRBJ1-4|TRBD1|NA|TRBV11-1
TGTGCCAGCAGCTCCACTCGGGACAGGGAAAATGAAAAACTGTTTTTT
CASSSTRDRENEKLFF
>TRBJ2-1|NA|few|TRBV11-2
TGTGCCAGCAGCTTTCCCCAGGGTGAGCAGTTCTTC
CASSFPQGEQFF
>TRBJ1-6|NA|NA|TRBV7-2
TGTGCCAGCAGCTACGGACAGAAGGCACCCCTCCACTTT
CASSYGQKAPLHF